The 22 T cell receptor beta chains presented below share a single source sample, sequenced in a study of blood T cell repertoires in COVID-19. Clones were read by immunoSEQ multiplex PCR, and TCRdb kept only the in-frame ones, dropping some. The sample consists of 250,000 to 350,000 clones, roughly 86% of them appearing once. The sequenced sample was peripheral blood. The receptors were sampled from a woman younger than 45 with COVID-19, enrolled during active disease.

This clone came up once. The V call is TRBV7-2, the J call TRBJ1-3; D is undetermined. The CDR3 is made up of 16 amino acids. V was cut by 1 base and J by 2 bases, with 12 bases left in between. Germline V gene data show CDR1 as SGHTA and CDR2 as FQGNSA. The CDR3, as DNA: TGTGCCAGCAGCTTAGAGGCCGGGAACACTGGAAACACCATATATTTT. Translation: CASSLEAGNTGNTIYF.

This rearrangement joins TRBV5-1 to TRBJ1-5, with 7 bases matching TRBD1. J gave up 4 bases and V 4 bases, and 8 bases lay outside the gene matches. The CDR3 spans 15 residues. Germline V CDR1 and CDR2: SGHRS, YFSETQ. The CDR3 nucleotides are TGCGCCAGCAGCAGGCTTCCGGGACAGAATCAGCCCCAGCATTTT. As protein: CASSRLPGQNQPQHF. The whole variable domain, filled in from reference TRBV5-1 and TRBJ1-5, reads KAGVTQTPRYLIKTRGQQVTLSCSPISGHRSVSWYQQTPGQGLQFLFEYFSETQRNKGNFPGRFSGRQFSNSRSEMNVSTLELGDSALYLCASSRLPGQNQPQHFGDGTRLSIL.

The gene calls are TRBV4-1 and TRBJ1-2, with 9 positions matching TRBD1. V shed 4 bases and J 6 bases; nucleotides not matched to a gene: 6. CDR1 and CDR2 (germline): MGHRA, YSYEKL. This CDR3 has 14 residues. DNA of the CDR3: TGCGCCAGCAGCCCCCGGGACAGGGTTCATGGCTACACCTTC. This gives the protein CASSPRDRVHGYTF.

V usage is TRBV7-8 and J usage is TRBJ2-1, with D perhaps TRBD2 (6 bases). The V and J ends lost 6 bases and 9 bases respectively, with 15 bases between them. The germline gives CDR1 SGHVS, CDR2 FQNEAQ. The CDR3 has 13 amino acids. In nucleotides, the CDR3 is TGTGCCAGCAGAATGGGACTCTCCAGTGAGCAGTTCTTC. It yields the protein CASRMGLSSEQFF.

The chain has TRBV2 and TRBJ2-1, with TRBD1 matching over 10 bases. J gave up 4 bases and V 6 bases, and 6 bases lay outside the gene matches. Germline CDR1 SNHLY, CDR2 FYNNEI. The CDR3 contains 15 residues. CDR3 in amino acids: CASSRDRGKYNEQFF. The CDR3 DNA follows: TGTGCCAGCAGCCGGGACAGGGGAAAGTACAATGAGCAGTTCTTC.

The V call is TRBV5-1, the J call TRBJ2-2; D ambiguous. Trimming left V 2 bases short and J 6 bases short, with 14 bases between. CDR3 length: 15 residues. In germline, CDR1 is SGHRS, CDR2 YFSETQ. The CDR3 spells CASSLSPLVPGELFF. The CDR3 DNA is TGCGCCAGCAGCTTAAGCCCGCTAGTTCCCGGGGAGCTGTTTTTT. Using reference TRBV5-1 and TRBJ2-2 for the parts outside the CDR3, the full variable domain is KAGVTQTPRYLIKTRGQQVTLSCSPISGHRSVSWYQQTPGQGLQFLFEYFSETQRNKGNFPGRFSGRQFSNSRSEMNVSTLELGDSALYLCASSLSPLVPGELFFGEGSRLTVL.

The chain employs TRBV7-8 and TRBJ1-5, with 7 positions matching TRBD1. Germline assignment: CDR1 SGHVS and CDR2 FQNEAQ. CDR3 length: 15 residues. The V and J ends lost 5 bases and 7 bases, in that order; junction bases with no gene match: 11. CDR3 sequence reads: CASSLLRQGGQPQHF. Written as DNA, the CDR3 is TGTGCCAGCAGCCTTCTTAGACAGGGAGGACAGCCCCAGCATTTT.

The chain joins TRBV7-9 to TRBJ2-5; D unclear. The CDR3 consists of 11 residues. Deletions cut 5 bases from V and 2 bases from J, with 3 bases between. Germline CDR1 SEHNR, CDR2 FQNEAQ (reference sequence). The CDR3 DNA follows: TGTGCCAGCAGCCTACAAGAGACCCAGTACTTC. It translates to CASSLQETQYF. Full variable domain (missing parts from reference TRBV7-9 and TRBJ2-5): DTGVSQNPRHKITKRGQNVTFRCDPISEHNRLYWYRQTLGQGPEFLTYFQNEAQLEKSRLLSDRFSAERPKGSFSTLEIQRTEQGDSAMYLCASSLQETQYFGPGTRLLVL.

The rearrangement links TRBV24-1 to TRBJ2-5; 10 bases are a match to TRBD1. The DNA end favors TRBJ2-7, so the J call may be wrong. CDR3 length: 14 residues. The germline V gene has CDR1 KGHDR and CDR2 SFDVKD. CDR3 DNA sequence: TGTGCCACCAGTGGCGGGGACAGGGGCTACGAGCAGTACTTC. This encodes CATSGGDRGYEQYF.

The rearrangement joins TRBV7-9 to TRBJ2-2; a possible D gene is TRBD2 (7 bases). The germline V gene encodes CDR1 SEHNR and CDR2 FQNEAQ (reference sequence). V lost 11 bases, J lost 2 bases, and 27 bases lay in between. The CDR3 loop spans 18 amino acids. CDR3: CAEPSPGAGVSNTGELFF. The DNA of the CDR3 is TGTGCCGAACCGTCGCCAGGGGCGGGAGTAAGCAACACCGGGGAGCTGTTTTTT.

This clone was seen once. The chain has TRBV30 and TRBJ2-7; 11 bases line up with TRBD2. J lost 4 bases, V lost 3 bases, and 8 bases had no gene match. The CDR3 is 15 residues long. Germline loops: CDR1 GTSNPN, CDR2 SVGIG (reference sequence). CDR3 region: CAWRPTSGSPYEQYF. The CDR3 DNA reads as TGTGCCTGGAGGCCCACTAGCGGGAGTCCTTACGAGCAGTACTTC. Using reference TRBV30 and TRBJ2-7 for the parts outside the CDR3, the full variable domain is SQTIHQWPATLVQPVGSPLSLECTVEGTSNPNLYWYRQAAGRGLQLLFYSVGIGQISSEVPQNLSASRPQDRQFILSSKKLLLSDSGFYLCAWRPTSGSPYEQYFGPGTRLTVT.

The chain employs TRBV5-1 and TRBJ2-6; 7 positions agree with TRBD1. The CDR3 has 14 amino acids. Trimming at V came to 7 bases and at J to 4 bases, leaving 5 bases not matched to a gene. Germline V gives CDR1 SGHRS, CDR2 YFSETQ. The CDR3: CASGDSAGANVLTF. DNA of the CDR3: TGCGCCAGCGGGGACAGTGCGGGGGCCAACGTCCTGACTTTC.

In nucleotides, the CDR3 is TGTGCCAGCAGCTCGCTTTATGGGGACACTAACTATGGCTACACCTTC. It codes for CASSSLYGDTNYGYTF. V usage is TRBV7-8 and J usage is TRBJ1-2; tentative D call: TRBD1 (6 bases). The length of the CDR3 is 16 residues. Deletions cut 4 bases from V and 0 bases from J, with 15 bases between. Germline V lookup: CDR1 SGHVS, CDR2 FQNEAQ.

V usage is TRBV9 and J usage is TRBJ1-2; tentatively, D is TRBD1 (6 bases). CDR1 and CDR2 (germline): SGDLS, YYNGEE. This CDR3 has 15 amino acids. V was clipped by 4 bases and J by 2 bases, with 15 bases between them. CDR3 region: CASSTSNRANYGYTF. DNA for the CDR3: TGTGCCAGCAGCACCTCTAACAGGGCCAACTATGGCTACACCTTC.

This clone was observed once. The chain is built from TRBV24-1 and TRBJ1-5; TRBD1 matches at 9 bases. CDR1 and CDR2 (germline): KGHDR, SFDVKD. The CDR3 length is 14 residues. V was pared by 10 bases and J by 3 bases, with 6 bases of the junction left unmatched. This CDR3 reads CATSQGAFNQPQHF. In DNA, the CDR3 is TGTGCCACATCACAGGGGGCGTTCAATCAGCCCCAGCATTTT.

The gene calls are TRBV27 and TRBJ2-1; tentative D call: TRBD2 (5 bases). Germline values: CDR1 MNHEY, CDR2 SMNVEV (reference sequence). The CDR3 totals 15 residues. Trimming stripped 3 bases from V and 2 bases from J, with 11 bases between. CDR3 protein: CASSFRDSTYNEQFF. The CDR3 nucleotides read TGTGCCAGCAGTTTCCGGGATTCCACCTACAATGAGCAGTTCTTC.

This rearrangement joins TRBV24-1 to TRBJ2-7; 8 nucleotides match TRBD1. The length of the CDR3 is 13 residues. Germline CDR1 is KGHDR and CDR2 is SFDVKD. J was trimmed by 4 bases and V by 9 bases; bases with no gene match: 7. The CDR3, as DNA: TGTGCCACCCAGGACAGGGACCGATACGAGCAGTACTTC. Residues: CATQDRDRYEQYF.

This chain uses TRBV28 with TRBJ1-6; D unclear. This CDR3 is built from 14 residues. The germline gives CDR1 MDHEN, CDR2 SYDVKM. Trimming cost V 5 bases and J 7 bases, with 12 bases left between them. The chain's CDR3 is CASSQGRENSPLHF. The CDR3 bases are TGTGCCAGCAGTCAAGGACGGGAGAATTCACCCCTCCACTTT.

As for this clone: Within the sample, other DNA sequences also encode this same CDR3. This sequence joins TRBV6-2 or TRBV6-3 and TRBJ1-1; no reliable D call. Between the trimmed V and J ends, which lost 0 bases and 1 base, there was a span of 6 bases. This CDR3 is built from 14 residues. Germline V CDR1 and CDR2: MNHEY, SVGEGT. Written as DNA, the CDR3 is TGTGCCAGCAGTTACTCCCTACGGAACACTGAAGCTTTCTTT. Protein: CASSYSLRNTEAFF.

The chain joins TRBV27 to TRBJ2-4, with D possibly being TRBD2 (6 bases). V lost 6 bases and J lost 9, with 12 bases in between. Germline values: CDR1 MNHEY, CDR2 SMNVEV (reference sequence). The CDR3 contains 12 residues. The CDR3: CASSPGLTIQYF. The CDR3 nucleotides read TGTGCCAGCAGCCCGGGACTGACCATTCAGTACTTC.

The V and J genes are TRBV7-9 and TRBJ2-7, with 11 bases fitting TRBD2. J gave up 5 bases and V 1 base, and 7 bases lay outside the gene matches. Germline V gives CDR1 SEHNR, CDR2 FQNEAQ (reference sequence). There are 16 residues in the CDR3. In DNA form, the CDR3 reads TGTGCCAGCAGCTTAGACTCTAGCGGGAGGACAGACGAGCAGTACTTC. Protein product: CASSLDSSGRTDEQYF.

The rearrangement joins TRBV5-1 to TRBJ2-7, with 10 positions matching TRBD1. CDR1 and CDR2 from the germline V gene are SGHRS and YFSETQ. CDR3 length: 15 amino acids. With 5 bases clipped from V and 7 bases from J, the junction kept 12 bases outside the gene matches. CDR3 coding DNA: TGCGCCAGCAGACGGGAGGGACAGGGGTCCCGGGAGCAGTACTTC. Protein sequence: CASRREGQGSREQYF.